This T cell receptor beta chain was captured in a study of blood T cell repertoires in COVID-19 (dated by TCRdb to between 2020 and 2021). Turning to the overall study: The collaborator samples originated in the United States, Italy and Spain and spanned the acute and convalescent phases of COVID-19. The prospective study material was composed of cDNA or gDNA derived from T cells, B-cell-depleted T cells, or PBMCs. The samples were drawn from two sources: the first 160 participants of the ongoing ImmuneRACE study, and over 1,000 subjects contributed by 6 global collaborators. Deeply sampled blood TCRbeta repertoires from subjects exposed to, actively infected with, or recovered from COVID-19 were included in the dataset. Where available, HLA class I and class II types were obtained from metadata supplied by the sample provider rather than from assay-based typing. The sample metadata nearly always contained a de-identified subject ID, COVID-19 status, age in years and sex. The repertoires were released in a freely available public database meant as a resource for research on the immune response to SARS-CoV-2. Paper-wide results and their limitations: Clinical and demographic metadata were provided uncurated, with the amount varying by source and participant.

With respect to this clone: What this receptor recognizes is not known. Per-base qualities were not stored, and no clone one base away is much larger.

Collaborating institutions collected whole blood in K2EDTA tubes following their own protocols. For TCRbeta analysis, collaborators shipped samples as frozen whole blood, isolated PBMCs, or DNA extracted from either of those sample types. TCRbeta CDR3 regions were amplified from genomic DNA using the immunoSEQ Assay, a bias-controlled multiplex PCR. In the original analysis: The number of nucleated cells in each sample was estimated from the amplification of reference gene primers within the assay. Sequence reads were collapsed and filtered to measure the absolute abundance of every unique TCRbeta CDR3 rearrangement. For each sample, productive Simpson clonality was calculated as the square root of Simpson's diversity index across productive rearrangements. TCRdb carries this immuneACCESS record with in-frame sequences only. Its versions omit some clonotypes, under half of them owing to an unresolved V gene in the studies checked, with the rest unexplained. V and J calls plus clone size are reproduced from that table; the DNA served to infer D and trimming. The sample table lists around 300,000 clones, 88% of them with a count of one. Together, the top ten hold 4% of the sample.

For CDR1 and CDR2, the germline V gene lists MNHNS and SASEGT. Deletion took 3 bases off V and 7 bases off J, with a span of 15 bases between the germline ends. The CDR3 sequence holds 14 residues, the cysteine and phenylalanine included. Just the 42-base CDR3 DNA is kept, in frame starting at base 1. The chain joins TRBV6-1 to TRBJ1-1; the D gene is not confidently resolved. Sequenced input: peripheral blood. The TCR sequence derives from a woman between 50 and 59 years old with active or convalescent COVID-19. Here is the DNA: TGTGCCAGCAGTGATAGCAGCCGGGAGGATGAAGCTTTCTTT. It codes for CASSDSSREDEAFF.